This T cell receptor beta chain was captured in a study of blood T cell repertoires in COVID-19. Original data processing: Reference gene primer amplification gave estimated nucleated cell counts. Assay used: immunoSEQ multiplex PCR; TCRdb lists only in-frame clones, some missing. V and J calls and clone size are given by that table; D and trimming were obtained from the DNA. Of approximately 360,000 clones in the sample, about four fifths were seen once. Germline CDR1 and CDR2: SEHNR and FQNEAQ (reference sequence). This CDR3 region has 16 residues. V lost 5 bases and J lost 0, with 14 bases in between.

The clonotype comes from a woman between 45 and 60 years old who had recovered from COVID-19. Sequenced input: PBMCs or T cells enriched from blood (not recorded which). The rearrangement joins TRBV7-9 to TRBJ2-1, with a weak D call TRBD1 (6 bases). The CDR3 nucleotides are TGTGCCAGCAGCGCCTCAAGGGGGAGCTCCTACAATGAGCAGTTCTTC. Translation gives CASSASRGSSYNEQFF.